The present T cell receptor beta chain was sequenced within a study of beta chain features in type 1 diabetes listed by TCRdb under 2018. In terms of the full investigation: Patients and healthy donors did not differ in mean age, gender distribution, total cell number or subset yield. A total of roughly 100 million sorted cells were examined across all samples, and the number of cells per subset was strongly correlated with RNA yield. In the study, recently diagnosed type 1 diabetes patients and matched healthy donors were compared on the TCRB repertoires of their sorted circulating CD4+ T cell subsets. Naive and central memory subsets were obtained from all 30 or so donors, but regulatory and stem cell-like memory subsets were isolated from only 8 patients and roughly 8 healthy donors.

Here is what the overall study found, with its caveats: PCR might favor shorter templates, but patient and control samples were amplified and corrected together, so any skew would affect both groups equally. Because cDNA was sequenced instead of genomic DNA, highly expressing activated cells could be over-represented, though the groups showed no difference in activation or CD3 levels. Because small numbers of individuals were included in the HLA sub-analyses, any influence of HLA type on TCRB rearrangement was left unresolved. Type 1 diabetes patients showed a moderate but significant shortening of TCRB CDR3 length in all four CD4+ subsets. The naive, central memory and regulatory TCRB repertoires appeared to resemble one another more closely among patients than among healthy donors. Patients with type 1 diabetes made fewer insertions and deleted more nucleotides at VDJ recombination sites, implying thymic rearrangement abnormalities.

From each donor, a single peripheral blood sample of 95 to 150 mL on average was drawn into heparinised tubes. A BD FACSAria II and a panel including CD45RO, CCR7, CD25, CD127, CD95 and CD27 were used to sort naive, central memory, regulatory and stem cell-like memory CD4+ T cells. All sorted populations exceeded 95% purity. PBMCs were isolated right away by Lymphoprep density gradient centrifugation and were stained directly, without culture. To minimize batch effects, samples were stained and sorted in pairs, one healthy donor with one patient per experiment. This clone occurred a few times. The clone's antigen remains unknown. Within one base of it there is no much larger clone, and no base qualities were kept. The High Capacity cDNA Reverse Transcription Kit was used to reverse transcribe all of the isolated RNA, meaning that expressed TCRB transcripts were what got sequenced. Deep immunoSEQ sequencing was performed on naive, central memory and regulatory T cell samples, with an average of around 3.5 million total reads per sample. Sorted cells were lysed in RLT buffer and RNA was extracted with DNase-treated RNeasy Micro or Mini kits, depending on cell number. Each cell subset was processed separately to prevent cross-contamination, with patient and healthy donor samples processed together. The immunoSEQ multiplex PCR was used to amplify TCRB sequences from cDNA, generating 87-bp fragments that spanned the CDR3 region. Sequencing of the amplicons was performed on the Illumina HiSeq platform. The authors processed their data as follows. Synthetic template baselines were used to correct PCR bias computationally, reads within Hamming distance 2 were collapsed, and singletons that could not be merged were discarded. Reads were aligned to IMGT to assign V, D and J genes, CDR3 length, and insertions or deletions at six rearrangement sites. Clonotype counts were normalized to sorted cell number within each subset before computing true diversity and Gini coefficients with the tcR R package. The overlap coefficient, calculated on TCRB nucleotide sequences, was used to measure repertoire sharing. Out-of-frame TCRB sequences from naive cells were analyzed as a proxy for the pre-selection repertoire. Not all clones reach the TCRdb copy of this immuneACCESS table, which keeps in-frame sequences only. Checked studies attribute under half of the gap to unresolved V genes and leave the rest unexplained. The V and J calls and clone size come from that table; D and trimming were worked out from the DNA. A total of about 360,000 clones appear in this sample, over 10% of them only once. Around 0.0099% of the sample goes to the ten largest clones.

Input material: naive CD4+ T cells from blood. Read against the paper, the sample's cell subset or site label means: true naive CD4+ T cells. The TCR originated in a woman under 30 with type 1 diabetes.

The sequence in DNA is TGTGCCAGCAGACCAGGACAGGAGAGCTCCTACGAGCAGTACTTC. The resulting protein is CASRPGQESSYEQYF. The rearranged chain carries TRBV7-2 and TRBJ2-7; 7 nucleotides in the junction match TRBD1. The CDR3 spans 15 residues, from the cysteine through the phenylalanine. The DNA shown is the 45-base CDR3, in frame from base 1. Germline trimming amounts to 6 bases on V and 0 bases on J, with 8 as the count of junction bases outside the gene matches. Sequences SGHTA (CDR1) and FQGNSA (CDR2) are obtained from the germline V gene.